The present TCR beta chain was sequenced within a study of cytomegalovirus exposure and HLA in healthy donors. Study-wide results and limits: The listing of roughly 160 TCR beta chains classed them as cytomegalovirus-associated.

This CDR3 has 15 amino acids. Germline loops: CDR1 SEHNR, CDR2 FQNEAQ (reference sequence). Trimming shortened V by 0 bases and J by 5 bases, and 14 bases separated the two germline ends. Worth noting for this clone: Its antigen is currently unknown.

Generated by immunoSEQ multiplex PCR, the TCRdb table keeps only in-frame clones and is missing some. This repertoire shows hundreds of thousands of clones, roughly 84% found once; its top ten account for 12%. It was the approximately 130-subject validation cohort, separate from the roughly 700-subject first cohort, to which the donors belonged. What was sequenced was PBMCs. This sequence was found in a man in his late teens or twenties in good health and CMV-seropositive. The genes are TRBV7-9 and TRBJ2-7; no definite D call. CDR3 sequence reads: CASSLALGLGHEQYF. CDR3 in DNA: TGTGCCAGCAGCTTAGCGCTCGGGTTAGGCCACGAGCAGTACTTC.